The present entry profiles one T cell receptor beta chain with its context. What it binds is unknown. Primers for the PCR totalled 60 Vbeta and 13 Jbeta. Profiled with immunoSEQ multiplex PCR; TCRdb holds only in-frame clones, not every one. This table has under 250,000 clones, 79% appearing once. The sample is drawn from a study of cytomegalovirus exposure and HLA in healthy donors. Findings of the study overall: Presence/absence analyses supposed approximately even sequencing depth among donors. Rates of TCR association differed by HLA locus in a later analysis, with DRB1 highest and HLA-C lowest.

V shed 4 bases, J shed 2 bases, and the junction held 3 bases outside the gene matches. The length of the CDR3 is 14 residues. In germline, CDR1 is PRHDT, CDR2 FYEKMQ (reference sequence). The TCR sequence derives from a woman aged 30 to 39 in good health and CMV-seropositive. Sequenced sample: PBMCs. The rearrangement links TRBV13 to TRBJ2-3; 7 bases agree with TRBD1. The CDR3 bases are TGTGCCAGCAGCTCGGGGACAGACACAGATACGCAGTATTTT. This sequence encodes CASSSGTDTDTQYF.